The rows below give T cell receptor beta chains drawn from one sample of a study of T cells in Graves' hyperthyroidism and ophthalmopathy. Each CDR3 protein gets one entry after TCRdb re-called the multiplex PCR reads with MiXCR. In the table there are 250,000 to 400,000 distinct CDR3 sequences, roughly 13% of which are singletons. The sequencing sample was made of blood. These receptors all stem from a middle-aged woman with Graves' ophthalmopathy. Both conserved end residues are part of each CDR3. A D gene is named only where the DNA matches it firmly. Not all rows give a size; the values are once, few, many and, for expanded clones, a class.

J: TRBJ2-5; D: .; size: few; V: TRBV4-2; CDR3: CASSPYGGETQYF; DNA: TGTGCCAGCAGCCCCTACGGAGGTGAGACCCAGTACTTC
J: TRBJ1-2; D: TRBD1; size: many; V: TRBV20-1; CDR3: CSAPTARQGAYGYTF; DNA: TGCAGTGCTCCCACCGCCCGACAGGGGGCGTATGGCTACACCTTC
J: TRBJ2-1; D: .; size: many; V: TRBV6-1; CDR3: CASSSLAYNEQFF; DNA: TGTGCCAGCAGTTCTTTAGCTTACAATGAGCAGTTCTTC
J: TRBJ2-1; D: .; size: few; V: TRBV14; CDR3: CASSDLGGPGDNEQFF; DNA: TGTGCCAGCAGCGACTTGGGGGGCCCTGGGGACAATGAGCAGTTCTTC
J: TRBJ1-5; D: TRBD1; size: .; V: TRBV20-1; CDR3: CSARTQGAHSNQPQHF; DNA: TGCAGTGCTAGAACACAGGGGGCCCATAGCAATCAGCCCCAGCATTTT
J: TRBJ2-1; D: TRBD2; size: many; V: TRBV20-1; CDR3: CSASRTSGSYNEQFF; DNA: TGCAGTGCTTCCCGGACTAGCGGGAGCTACAATGAGCAGTTCTTC
J: TRBJ1-6; D: .; size: few; V: TRBV5-1; CDR3: CASAARPDNSPLHF; DNA: TGCGCCAGCGCTGCGCGCCCGGATAATTCACCCCTCCACTTT
J: TRBJ2-1; D: .; size: many; V: TRBV28; CDR3: CASSYLGQGSGNEQFF; DNA: TGTGCCAGCAGTTACCTGGGGCAGGGGAGTGGCAATGAGCAGTTCTTC
J: TRBJ1-2; D: .; size: few; V: TRBV7-2; CDR3: CASSLVSSRPPNYGYTF; DNA: TGTGCCAGCAGCTTAGTATCATCGCGACCACCTAACTATGGCTACACCTTC
J: TRBJ2-1; D: .; size: many; V: TRBV6-1; CDR3: CASNRGLGSVEQFF; DNA: TGTGCCAGCAACCGTGGGCTGGGGTCTGTGGAGCAGTTCTTC
J: TRBJ2-2; D: TRBD1; size: .; V: TRBV5-1; CDR3: CASSLPGTGDTGELFF; DNA: TGCGCCAGCAGCTTACCCGGGACAGGGGACACCGGGGAGCTGTTTTTT
J: TRBJ2-1; D: .; size: .; V: TRBV3-1; CDR3: CASSLRTLYNEQFF; DNA: TGTGCCAGCAGCCTCAGGACATTATACAATGAGCAGTTCTTC
J: TRBJ2-5; D: .; size: many; V: TRBV7-9; CDR3: CASSFFRAQETQYF; DNA: TGTGCCAGCAGCTTCTTCAGGGCACAAGAGACCCAGTACTTC
J: TRBJ1-5; D: TRBD1; size: many; V: TRBV2; CDR3: CASSEGTGGSQPQHF; DNA: TGTGCCAGCAGTGAAGGGACAGGGGGGTCCCAGCCCCAGCATTTT
J: TRBJ2-3; D: TRBD2; size: many; V: TRBV20-1; CDR3: CGIAGGITDTQYF; DNA: TGCGGAATAGCGGGGGGGATCACAGATACGCAGTATTTT
J: TRBJ2-3; D: .; size: few; V: TRBV7-9; CDR3: CASSPRGFGTDTQYF; DNA: TGTGCCAGCAGCCCTCGAGGGTTTGGTACAGATACGCAGTATTTT
J: TRBJ2-7; D: TRBD2; size: .; V: TRBV2; CDR3: CASRQTSGRSHEQYF; DNA: TGTGCCAGCAGACAGACTAGCGGGAGATCCCACGAGCAGTACTTC
J: TRBJ2-3; D: .; size: many; V: TRBV7-8; CDR3: CASSLVGGLGTDTQYF; DNA: TGTGCCAGCAGCTTAGTCGGGGGGCTAGGCACAGATACGCAGTATTTT
J: TRBJ1-4; D: .; size: many; V: TRBV10-1; CDR3: CASSEIQDSGEKLFF; DNA: TGCGCCAGCAGTGAAATACAGGACAGTGGGGAAAAACTGTTTTTT
J: TRBJ1-2; D: .; size: many; V: TRBV2; CDR3: CASSEIGGTSNGYTF; DNA: TGTGCCAGCAGTGAAATCGGCGGTACCAGTAATGGCTACACCTTC
J: TRBJ2-1; D: TRBD2; size: many; V: TRBV12-3/TRBV12-4; CDR3: CASRMTSGRANEQFF; DNA: TGTGCCAGCAGAATGACTAGCGGGAGGGCCAATGAGCAGTTCTTC
J: TRBJ2-2; D: TRBD2; size: many; V: TRBV2; CDR3: CASSWTSEPGLDTRELFF; DNA: TGTGCCAGCAGTTGGACTAGCGAACCCGGTTTGGACACCAGGGAGCTGTTTTTT
J: TRBJ2-3; D: .; size: few; V: TRBV5-4; CDR3: CASSFGGRTSNTDTQYF; DNA: TGTGCCAGCAGCTTTGGGGGAAGGACATCGAACACAGATACGCAGTATTTT
J: TRBJ1-1; D: TRBD1; size: many; V: TRBV12-3/TRBV12-4; CDR3: CASRGRGLNTEAFF; DNA: TGTGCCAGCAGGGGCAGGGGGCTGAACACTGAAGCTTTCTTT